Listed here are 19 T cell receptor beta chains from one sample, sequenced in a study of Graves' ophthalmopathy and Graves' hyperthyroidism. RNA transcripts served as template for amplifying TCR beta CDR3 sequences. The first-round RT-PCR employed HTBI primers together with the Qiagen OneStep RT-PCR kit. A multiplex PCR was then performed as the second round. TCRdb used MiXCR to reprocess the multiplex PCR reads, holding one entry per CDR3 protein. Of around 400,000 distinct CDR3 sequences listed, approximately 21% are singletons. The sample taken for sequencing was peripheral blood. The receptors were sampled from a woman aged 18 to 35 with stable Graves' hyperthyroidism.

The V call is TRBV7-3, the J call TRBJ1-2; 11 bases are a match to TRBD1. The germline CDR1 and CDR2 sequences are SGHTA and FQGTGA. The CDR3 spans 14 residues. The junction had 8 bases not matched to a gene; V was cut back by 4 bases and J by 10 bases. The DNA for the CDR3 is TGTGCCAGCAGCTCCGGGACAGGGGGGATGGACTACACCTTC. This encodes CASSSGTGGMDYTF.

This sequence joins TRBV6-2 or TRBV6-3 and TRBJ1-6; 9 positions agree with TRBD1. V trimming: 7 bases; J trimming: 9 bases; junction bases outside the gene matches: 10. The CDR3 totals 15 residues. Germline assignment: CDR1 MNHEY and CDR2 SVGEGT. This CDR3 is CASIDPGQGVSPLHF. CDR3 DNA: TGTGCCAGCATCGACCCGGGACAGGGAGTTTCACCCCTCCACTTT.

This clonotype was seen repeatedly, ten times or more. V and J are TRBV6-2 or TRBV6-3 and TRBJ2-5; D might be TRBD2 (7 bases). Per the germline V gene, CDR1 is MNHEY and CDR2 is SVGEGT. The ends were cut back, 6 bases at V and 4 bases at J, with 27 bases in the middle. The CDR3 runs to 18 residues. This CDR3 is CASRATRPTGRGRETQYF. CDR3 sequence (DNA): TGTGCCAGCAGAGCGACGCGACCTACAGGGAGGGGGAGAGAGACCCAGTACTTC.

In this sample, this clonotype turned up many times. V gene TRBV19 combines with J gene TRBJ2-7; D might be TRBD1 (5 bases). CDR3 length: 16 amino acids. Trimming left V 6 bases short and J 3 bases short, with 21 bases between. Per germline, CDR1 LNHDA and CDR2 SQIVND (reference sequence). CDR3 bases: TGTGCCAGTAGCATCTTTTGGGGCGGCCACGGCTACGAGCAGTACTTC. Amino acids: CASSIFWGGHGYEQYF.

As DNA, the CDR3 is TGTGCCAGCAGTTCCGACCTTAACTATGGCTACACCTTC. Translation: CASSSDLNYGYTF. The chain carries TRBV27 and TRBJ1-2, with D unresolved. This CDR3 contains 13 residues. Trimming left V 4 bases short and J 1 base short, with 7 bases between. CDR1 MNHEY and CDR2 SMNVEV come from the germline V gene (reference sequence).

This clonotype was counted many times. The CDR3 DNA reads as TGTGCCAGCAGTGAGAGGGCGAGGGACCCACCCCTCCACTTT. It encodes CASSERARDPPLHF. The chain uses TRBV25-1 and TRBJ1-6, with D possibly matching TRBD1 (5 bases). The V and J ends lost 3 bases and 11 bases respectively, with 14 bases between them. CDR1 and CDR2 (germline): MGHDK, SYGVNS. The CDR3 loop spans 14 amino acids.

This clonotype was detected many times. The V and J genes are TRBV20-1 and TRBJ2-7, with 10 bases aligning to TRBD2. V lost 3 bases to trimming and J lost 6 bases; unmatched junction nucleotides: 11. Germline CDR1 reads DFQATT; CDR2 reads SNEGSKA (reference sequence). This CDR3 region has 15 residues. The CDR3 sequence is CSASPASGSFGEQYF. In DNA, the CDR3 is TGCAGTGCTAGTCCCGCTAGCGGGAGTTTTGGCGAGCAGTACTTC.

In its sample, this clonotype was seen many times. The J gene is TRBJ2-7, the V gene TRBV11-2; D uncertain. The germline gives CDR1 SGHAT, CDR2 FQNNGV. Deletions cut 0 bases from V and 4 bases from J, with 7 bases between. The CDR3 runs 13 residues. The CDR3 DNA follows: TGTGCCAGCAGCTTAGATTTGGGTTACGAGCAGTACTTC. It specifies CASSLDLGYEQYF.

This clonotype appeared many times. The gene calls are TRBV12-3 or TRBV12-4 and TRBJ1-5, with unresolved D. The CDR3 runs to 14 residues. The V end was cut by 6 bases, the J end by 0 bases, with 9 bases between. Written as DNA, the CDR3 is TGTGCCAGCAGCCGCTCCAATAGCAATCAGCCCCAGCATTTT. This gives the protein CASSRSNSNQPQHF.

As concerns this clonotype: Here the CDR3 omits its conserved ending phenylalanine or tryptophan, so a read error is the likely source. The CDR3 DNA is TGTGCCAGCAGTTACGGACAGGAGAATCAGCCCCAGCATTTG. Amino acids: CASSYGQENQPQHL. This chain joins TRBV6-2 or TRBV6-3 and TRBJ1-5, with 7 bases matching TRBD1. The V and J ends lost 2 bases and 4 bases, in that order; junction bases with no gene match: 2. The CDR3 spans 14 residues. Germline CDR1 is MNHEY and CDR2 is SVGEGT.

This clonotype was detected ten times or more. As DNA, the CDR3 is TGTGCCAGCAGTGGCCAGGGGAGGGGTAACTATGGCTACACCTTC. It is translated as CASSGQGRGNYGYTF. This rearrangement joins TRBV12-3 or TRBV12-4 to TRBJ1-2; D may be TRBD1 (6 bases). CDR3 size: 15 residues. Deletions cut 5 bases from V and 1 base from J, with 14 bases between.

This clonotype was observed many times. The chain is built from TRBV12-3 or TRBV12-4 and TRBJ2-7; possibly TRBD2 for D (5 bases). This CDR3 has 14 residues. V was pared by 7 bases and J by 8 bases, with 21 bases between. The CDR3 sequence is CASTEDGAPGKQYF. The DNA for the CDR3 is TGTGCCAGCACCGAGGACGGAGCCCCGGGGAAGCAGTACTTC.

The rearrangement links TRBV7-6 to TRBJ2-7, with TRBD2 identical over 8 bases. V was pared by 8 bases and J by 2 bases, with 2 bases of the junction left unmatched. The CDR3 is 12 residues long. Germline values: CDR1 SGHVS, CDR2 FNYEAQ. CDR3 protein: CASGTSTYEQYF. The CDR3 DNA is TGTGCCAGCGGGACTAGTACCTACGAGCAGTACTTC.

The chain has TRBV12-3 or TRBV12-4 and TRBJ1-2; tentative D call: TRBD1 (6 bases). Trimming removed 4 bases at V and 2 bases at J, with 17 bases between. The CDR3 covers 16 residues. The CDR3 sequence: CASSSSSAGQNYGYTF. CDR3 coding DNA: TGTGCCAGCAGTTCGTCCTCCGCGGGACAAAACTATGGCTACACCTTC.

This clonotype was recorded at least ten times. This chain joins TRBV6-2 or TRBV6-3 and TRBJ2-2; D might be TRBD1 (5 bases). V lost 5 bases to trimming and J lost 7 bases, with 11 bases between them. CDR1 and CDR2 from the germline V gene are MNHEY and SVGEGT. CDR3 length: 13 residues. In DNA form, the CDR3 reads TGTGCCAGCAGTACGCAGGGATACGGGGAGCTGTTTTTT. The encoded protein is CASSTQGYGELFF.

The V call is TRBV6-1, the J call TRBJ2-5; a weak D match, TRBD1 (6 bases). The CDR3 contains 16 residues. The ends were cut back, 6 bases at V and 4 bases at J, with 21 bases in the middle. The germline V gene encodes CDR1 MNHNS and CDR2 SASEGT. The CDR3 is CASRHHPGDRTETQYF. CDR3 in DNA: TGTGCCAGCAGACATCACCCAGGGGATAGGACAGAGACCCAGTACTTC.

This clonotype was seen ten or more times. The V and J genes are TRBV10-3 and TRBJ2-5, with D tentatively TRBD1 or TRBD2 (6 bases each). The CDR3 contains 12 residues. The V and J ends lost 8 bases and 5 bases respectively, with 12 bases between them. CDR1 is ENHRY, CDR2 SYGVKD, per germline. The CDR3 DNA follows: TGTGCCATCGGGGGGCGTGAGGAGACCCAGTACTTC. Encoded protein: CAIGGREETQYF.

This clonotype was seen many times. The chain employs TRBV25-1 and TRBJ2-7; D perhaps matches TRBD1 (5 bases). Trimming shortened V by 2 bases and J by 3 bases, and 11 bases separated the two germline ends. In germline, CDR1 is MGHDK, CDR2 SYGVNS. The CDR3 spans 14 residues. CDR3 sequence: CASSEPGRDYEQYF. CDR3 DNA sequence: TGTGCCAGCAGTGAACCAGGCAGGGACTACGAGCAGTACTTC.

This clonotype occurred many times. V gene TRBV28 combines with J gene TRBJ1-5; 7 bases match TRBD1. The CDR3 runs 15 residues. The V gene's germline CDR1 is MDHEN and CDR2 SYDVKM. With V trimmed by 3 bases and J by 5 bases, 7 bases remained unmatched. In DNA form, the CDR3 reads TGTGCCAGCAGTTTGCCGGGACAGACCGATCAGCCCCAGCATTTT. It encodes CASSLPGQTDQPQHF.